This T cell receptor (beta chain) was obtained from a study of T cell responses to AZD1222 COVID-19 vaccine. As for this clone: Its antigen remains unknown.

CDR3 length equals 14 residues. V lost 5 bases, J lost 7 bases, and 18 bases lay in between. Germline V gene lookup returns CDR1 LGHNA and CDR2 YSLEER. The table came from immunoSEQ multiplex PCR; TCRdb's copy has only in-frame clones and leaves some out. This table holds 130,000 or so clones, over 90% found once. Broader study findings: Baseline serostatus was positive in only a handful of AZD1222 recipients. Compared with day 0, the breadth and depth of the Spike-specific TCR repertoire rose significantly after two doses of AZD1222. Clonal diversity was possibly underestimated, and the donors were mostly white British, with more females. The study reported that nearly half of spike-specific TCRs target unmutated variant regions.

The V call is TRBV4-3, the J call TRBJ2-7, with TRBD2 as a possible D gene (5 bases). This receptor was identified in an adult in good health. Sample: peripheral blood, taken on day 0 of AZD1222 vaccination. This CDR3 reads CASSIDAGAEEQYF. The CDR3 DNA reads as TGCGCCAGCAGCATCGACGCCGGAGCGGAAGAGCAGTACTTC.